This section outlines one T cell receptor (beta chain) sequence together with its context. Sequencing used immunoSEQ v3.0 at survey level. Profiled with immunoSEQ multiplex PCR; TCRdb holds only in-frame clones, not every one. The repertoire holds over 25,000 clones, with 90% to 97% as singletons. This sample was included in a study of long-term antiretroviral therapy in people with HIV. V lost 3 bases to trimming and J lost 4 bases, with 12 bases between them. CDR3 size: 14 residues. The germline V gene has CDR1 MDHEN and CDR2 SYDVKM. Sequences were derived from unsorted PBMCs, sampled 6.5 to 6.9 years after starting antiretroviral therapy. This TCR came from a man aged 30-40 years with HIV. The chain uses TRBV28 and TRBJ1-1; maybe TRBD1 (6 bases). In DNA, the CDR3 is TGTGCCAGCAGTTTGGCAGGGGCGCCCACTGAAGCTTTCTTT. It encodes CASSLAGAPTEAFF.